This TCR beta chain emerged from a study of shared clonotypes between healthy human individuals (dated by TCRdb to 2020 to 2022). With regard to the full study: The cohort included a few men and a couple of women between 18 and 49 years of age. To estimate repertoire size and how much clonotype sharing occurs between individuals, the study deeply sequenced the blood TCR repertoires of 5 or 6 healthy adults. Different laboratories and diverse techniques were used to prepare libraries and sequence TCR repertoires, to increase sequencing depth and limit assay-specific biases. Each donor's leukapheresis produced roughly between roughly 0.85 and 10 billion PBMCs. For each donor, CD4 naive and CD4 memory were each run on three plates, CD8 naive on two plates, and CD8 memory on one plate.

Using the deep immunoSEQ assay, TCR CDR3 regions were amplified from genomic DNA by multiplex PCR. Extracted genomic DNA from each cell subset was distributed evenly across all wells of several immunoSEQ 96-well plates, and each plate was treated as a replicate. For sorted subsets, 150 to 200 ng genomic DNA, equal to 30,000 to 35,000 T cell genomes, was loaded into each replicate PCR. Purified libraries were measured with a Qubit 3.0 fluorometer, size-checked on a Bioanalyzer 2100, and measured again with the KAPA Library Quantification kit. Every immunoSEQ 96-well plate was sequenced on a separate single-read 150-cycle Illumina NextSeq 550 flow cell. Turning to the authors' computational methods: The immunoSEQ output contained only junctional sequences without quality scores, so filtering could not match that applied to full-length reads. Sequences were annotated with PyIR, a Python wrapper for IgBLAST v1.9, and V/J genes and CDR3 were assigned using IMGT germline references. Reads were filtered out if the reads had weak V/J assignments (E-value above 1e-6), no CDR3, stop codons, out-of-frame junctions, or ambiguous translated residues. V3J clonotypes were defined as sequences sharing an identical inferred V gene, J gene, and CDR3 amino acid sequence. Percentage overlap between repertoires was computed as shared unique clonotypes divided by the size of the smaller repertoire. Richness of each repertoire was evaluated using RTK rarefaction, the Chao1 estimator, and Recon v2.1 estimates of unobserved clonotypes. Generation probabilities were computed with OLGA for all TCRbeta clonotypes obtained by the gDNA method from a handful of donors. TCRdb retrieved this table from immuneACCESS and kept in-frame rearrangements only. Not all clones are present; in checked studies, unresolved V genes account for under half, and no reason is known for the remainder. V and J calls and clone size are given by that table; D and trimming were obtained from the DNA. Counted in this sample were over 850,000 clones; approximately 78% of them appeared once. Roughly 0.61% of the sample goes to the ten largest clones.

The CDR3 sequence holds 10 residues, the cysteine and phenylalanine included. Here the CDR3 DNA is all that survives: 30 bases in frame from base 1. According to the germline V gene (reference sequence), CDR1 reads GTSNPN and CDR2 reads SVGIG. V gives up 1 base and J gives up 8 bases, and the segment between their germline ends measures 2 bases. Beyond this particular receptor, the publication reports: Only blood was sampled, and tissue TCR repertoires likely differ from those in blood. Sharing across a handful of donors was observed for around 5% of naive CD4, over 3% of naive CD8, over 2% of memory CD4, and roughly 0.4% of memory CD8 clonotypes. Pairwise subsampling indicated that sequencing depth was expected to affect the degree of clonotype sharing among donors. Even with the large sequencing depth, rarefaction of the sorted-subset datasets indicated that sequencing was incomplete. Estimated clonotype richness was generally larger for naive than for memory subsets. Compared with non-shared clonotypes, the clonotypes found in all four sorted-subset donors had higher generation probabilities. The genetic and exposure-history diversity represented was limited by the small number of donors.

As to this clone: The antigen it binds to is not known. It has no much larger one-base neighbor in the sample; base qualities were not kept. Within the sample, other DNA sequences also encode this same CDR3.

The donors were healthy, HIV-negative adults with no recently reported acute infections or vaccinations. All donors were Caucasian adults living in Nashville, Tennessee, USA. Magnetic negative selection was used to enrich CD4+ T cells, after which naive cells were positively selected on CD45RA and the negative fraction became the memory subset. Blood was collected by leukapheresis, and PBMCs were isolated by Ficoll-Histopaque density gradient centrifugation and then cryopreserved in liquid nitrogen vapor phase. Purity and quantity of every magnetically sorted T cell population were checked by analytical flow cytometry. Genomic DNA was isolated from each sorted fraction and quantified by UV absorbance on a Nanodrop 2000c.

The sequence came from a man between 18 and 35 years old in good health. Some clones in this sample may be carry-over from other donors' samples. Sequencing was done on a sample of memory CD4+ T cells from PBMCs. The cell subset or site label corresponds to: CD45RA-negative fraction. Recombination joined TRBV30 with TRBJ1-4; no D segment can be confidently identified. CDR3 loop: CAWSGEKLFF. The DNA is as follows: TGTGCCTGGAGTGGGGAAAAACTGTTTTTT.